A selection of T cell receptor beta chains follows, all from one sample in a study of T cells in Graves' hyperthyroidism and ophthalmopathy. TCRdb re-called the multiplex PCR reads with MiXCR, one entry per CDR3 protein. The sample consists of about 250,000 distinct CDR3 sequences, around 24% of them appearing once. Material: blood. These receptors all come from a woman aged 40 to 50 with Graves' ophthalmopathy. Both conserved end residues are part of each CDR3. A D gene is named only where the DNA matches it firmly. Clone sizes are given selectively: once, few, many, or a class where the clone is expanded.

>TRBJ2-7|many|-|TRBV28|14
CASSPMASEYEQYF
TGTGCCAGCAGTCCGATGGCTAGCGAGTACGAGCAGTACTTC
>TRBJ2-5|-|-|TRBV24-1|15
CATSGGHQVSETQYF
TGTGCCACCAGTGGAGGGCATCAGGTTTCGGAGACCCAGTACTTC
>TRBJ2-7|many|TRBD2|TRBV27|16
CASSLTGTSGSYEQYF
TGTGCCAGCAGTTTAACCGGGACTAGCGGGAGCTACGAGCAGTACTTC
>TRBJ2-5|few|-|TRBV12-3/TRBV12-4|13
CASSLVRKETQYF
TGTGCCAGCAGTTTAGTCCGTAAAGAGACCCAGTACTTC
>TRBJ1-2|-|-|TRBV20-1|13
CSARIGIFDGYIF
TGCAGTGCTAGGATAGGGATCTTCGATGGCTACATCTTC
>TRBJ2-2|many|TRBD2|TRBV28|15
CASSLAGALTGELFF
TGTGCCAGCAGTTTAGCGGGAGCCCTCACCGGGGAGCTGTTTTTT
>TRBJ1-2|many|TRBD1|TRBV20-1|13
CSARGDRVDGYTF
TGCAGTGCTAGAGGGGACAGGGTTGATGGCTACACCTTC
>TRBJ2-7|many|TRBD1|TRBV6-5|13
CASIRDRSYEQYF
TGTGCCAGCATTAGGGACAGATCCTACGAGCAGTACTTC
>TRBJ1-5|many|TRBD1|TRBV28|17
CASSPRGTGGGNQPQHF
TGTGCCAGCAGTCCGAGGGGCACAGGGGGGGGGAATCAGCCCCAGCATTTT
>TRBJ1-1|many|-|TRBV6-2/TRBV6-3|13
CASSQDTNTEAFF
TGTGCCAGCAGCCAGGACACGAACACTGAAGCTTTCTTT
>TRBJ1-2|many|-|TRBV28|13
CASNSRGIHGYTF
TGTGCCAGCAACTCCCGGGGAATTCATGGCTACACCTTC
>TRBJ2-5|-|-|TRBV28|15
CASSFIGRGQETQYF
TGTGCCAGCAGTTTCATTGGCAGGGGCCAAGAGACCCAGTACTTC
>TRBJ2-5|few|-|TRBV2|11
CAASPQETQYF
TGTGCCGCTAGTCCCCAAGAGACCCAGTACTTC
>TRBJ2-5|many|-|TRBV19|13
CASSKDRQETQYF
TGTGCCAGTAGTAAGGACAGACAAGAGACCCAGTACTTC
>TRBJ2-7|many|TRBD2|TRBV6-1|14
CASRETSGIYEQYF
TGTGCCAGCAGGGAGACTAGCGGCATCTACGAGCAGTACTTC
>TRBJ1-1|-|TRBD1|TRBV24-1|15
CATSDADREETEAFF
TGTGCCACCAGTGATGCGGACAGGGAAGAAACTGAAGCTTTCTTT
>TRBJ2-5|many|-|TRBV19|15
CASGSRDPIWETQYF
TGTGCCAGTGGGAGCCGGGATCCAATCTGGGAGACCCAGTACTTC
>TRBJ2-5|-|-|TRBV6-2/TRBV6-3|15
CASSYRLGGKETQYF
TGTGCCAGCAGTTACCGCCTGGGGGGCAAAGAGACCCAGTACTTC
>TRBJ2-7|-|-|TRBV29-1|13
CSVGHGARDEQYF
TGCAGCGTTGGGCACGGAGCCCGGGACGAGCAGTACTTC
>TRBJ2-2|many|-|TRBV30|14
CAWRGAASTGELFF
TGTGCCTGGCGTGGGGCTGCATCCACCGGGGAGCTGTTTTTT
>TRBJ1-1|-|-|TRBV30|13
CAWSPPGWTEAFF
TGTGCCTGGAGTCCACCAGGGTGGACTGAAGCTTTCTTT
>TRBJ2-7|-|-|TRBV28|13
CASSLTGLGEQYF
TGTGCCAGCAGTTTAACAGGTTTAGGTGAGCAGTACTTC
>TRBJ2-2|many|-|TRBV30|10
CAWSTGELFF
TGTGCCTGGAGCACCGGGGAGCTGTTTTTT
>TRBJ2-7|many|-|TRBV10-3|13
CAISADPFAGQYF
TGTGCCATCAGTGCGGACCCGTTCGCCGGGCAGTACTTC
>TRBJ2-6|many|TRBD1|TRBV28|15
CASMTGYSGANVLTF
TGTGCCAGCATGACAGGGTATTCTGGGGCCAACGTCCTGACTTTC
>TRBJ2-5|many|-|TRBV29-1|9
CGGQETQYF
TGCGGGGGGCAAGAGACCCAGTACTTC
>TRBJ2-7|-|TRBD2|TRBV6-2/TRBV6-3|15
CASRVAGGPNYEQYF
TGTGCCAGCAGAGTAGCGGGAGGTCCCAACTACGAGCAGTACTTC
>TRBJ2-7|once|TRBD1|TRBV28|14
CASSSDRGAYEQYF
TGTGCCAGCAGTTCGGACAGGGGAGCCTACGAGCAGTACTTC
>TRBJ1-1|few|-|TRBV6-2/TRBV6-3|13
CASSSRENTEAFF
TGTGCCAGCAGTTCGAGGGAGAACACTGAAGCTTTCTTT
>TRBJ2-6|many|TRBD2|TRBV6-1|17
CASSGSGRVSGANVLTF
TGTGCCAGCAGTGGCAGCGGGAGGGTCTCTGGGGCCAACGTCCTGACTTTC
>TRBJ1-2|many|-|TRBV7-9|14
CASSLRGVVYGYTF
TGTGCCAGCAGCTTACGCGGGGTTGTCTATGGCTACACCTTC
>TRBJ2-2|many|-|TRBV6-5|15
CASRVEAGAHGELFF
TGTGCCAGCAGGGTAGAAGCAGGGGCTCACGGGGAGCTGTTTTTT
>TRBJ2-5|-|TRBD1|TRBV5-1|16
CASSFNPGQLSETQYF
TGCGCCAGCAGCTTCAACCCGGGACAGCTATCGGAGACCCAGTACTTC
>TRBJ2-5|-|-|TRBV6-1|15
CASSEPLRSQETQYF
TGTGCCAGCAGTGAGCCCCTGAGGTCCCAAGAGACCCAGTACTTC
>TRBJ1-1|many|-|TRBV30|11
CAWSVSTEAFF
TGTGCCTGGAGTGTAAGCACTGAAGCTTTCTTT
>TRBJ2-7|-|-|TRBV12-3/TRBV12-4|10
CASSGYGQYF
TGTGCCAGCAGTGGATACGGGCAGTACTTC
>TRBJ1-3|many|TRBD1|TRBV11-1|16
CASSLWDSYSGNTIYF
TGTGCCAGCAGCTTATGGGACAGCTACTCTGGAAACACCATATATTTT
>TRBJ2-7|few|TRBD1|TRBV28|12
CATRQGFYEQYF
TGTGCCACGCGACAGGGCTTTTACGAGCAGTACTTC
>TRBJ1-5|-|-|TRBV6-1|14
CASSKDSDYQPQHF
TGTGCCAGCAGTAAGGACAGCGACTATCAGCCCCAGCATTTT
>TRBJ2-7|-|TRBD2|TRBV7-6|15
CASSWNSGSGYEQYF
TGTGCCAGCAGCTGGAATAGCGGGAGCGGGTACGAGCAGTACTTC
>TRBJ1-2|many|-|TRBV7-2|14
CASSFGSSNYGYTF
TGTGCCAGCAGCTTCGGCTCATCAAACTATGGCTACACCTTC
>TRBJ2-2|many|-|TRBV12-3/TRBV12-4|14
CASSPGTSTGELFF
TGTGCCAGCAGTCCTGGGACCAGCACCGGGGAGCTGTTTTTT